The present TCR beta chain was sequenced within a study of shared clonotypes between healthy human individuals. CD4+ cells were split into CD45RA+ naive and CD45RA-negative memory subsets. General study findings and limits: Generation probabilities of non-shared clonotypes were lower (relative to those shared by all four donors).

Repertoires were generated with immunoSEQ multiplex PCR, while TCRdb's copy carries only in-frame clones and drops some. The sample shows about 2.3 million clones, 85% to 95% of them seen only once. A word on this clone: The antigen remains unidentified.

This receptor was identified in a man aged 18 to 30 in good health. Some clones in this sample may be carry-over from other donors' samples. Sequenced input: naive CD4+ T cells from PBMCs. Subset: CD45RA+ positively selected.

CDR3 sequence (DNA): TGTGCCAGTAGAAGCGGACAGGGCCGCAATCAGCCCCAGCATTTT. Its protein product is CASRSGQGRNQPQHF. The V and J genes are TRBV19 and TRBJ1-5; 8 bases line up with TRBD1. CDR1 and CDR2 from the germline V gene are LNHDA and SQIVND (reference sequence). J lost 2 bases, V lost 6 bases, and 6 bases had no gene match. The CDR3 loop spans 15 amino acids.